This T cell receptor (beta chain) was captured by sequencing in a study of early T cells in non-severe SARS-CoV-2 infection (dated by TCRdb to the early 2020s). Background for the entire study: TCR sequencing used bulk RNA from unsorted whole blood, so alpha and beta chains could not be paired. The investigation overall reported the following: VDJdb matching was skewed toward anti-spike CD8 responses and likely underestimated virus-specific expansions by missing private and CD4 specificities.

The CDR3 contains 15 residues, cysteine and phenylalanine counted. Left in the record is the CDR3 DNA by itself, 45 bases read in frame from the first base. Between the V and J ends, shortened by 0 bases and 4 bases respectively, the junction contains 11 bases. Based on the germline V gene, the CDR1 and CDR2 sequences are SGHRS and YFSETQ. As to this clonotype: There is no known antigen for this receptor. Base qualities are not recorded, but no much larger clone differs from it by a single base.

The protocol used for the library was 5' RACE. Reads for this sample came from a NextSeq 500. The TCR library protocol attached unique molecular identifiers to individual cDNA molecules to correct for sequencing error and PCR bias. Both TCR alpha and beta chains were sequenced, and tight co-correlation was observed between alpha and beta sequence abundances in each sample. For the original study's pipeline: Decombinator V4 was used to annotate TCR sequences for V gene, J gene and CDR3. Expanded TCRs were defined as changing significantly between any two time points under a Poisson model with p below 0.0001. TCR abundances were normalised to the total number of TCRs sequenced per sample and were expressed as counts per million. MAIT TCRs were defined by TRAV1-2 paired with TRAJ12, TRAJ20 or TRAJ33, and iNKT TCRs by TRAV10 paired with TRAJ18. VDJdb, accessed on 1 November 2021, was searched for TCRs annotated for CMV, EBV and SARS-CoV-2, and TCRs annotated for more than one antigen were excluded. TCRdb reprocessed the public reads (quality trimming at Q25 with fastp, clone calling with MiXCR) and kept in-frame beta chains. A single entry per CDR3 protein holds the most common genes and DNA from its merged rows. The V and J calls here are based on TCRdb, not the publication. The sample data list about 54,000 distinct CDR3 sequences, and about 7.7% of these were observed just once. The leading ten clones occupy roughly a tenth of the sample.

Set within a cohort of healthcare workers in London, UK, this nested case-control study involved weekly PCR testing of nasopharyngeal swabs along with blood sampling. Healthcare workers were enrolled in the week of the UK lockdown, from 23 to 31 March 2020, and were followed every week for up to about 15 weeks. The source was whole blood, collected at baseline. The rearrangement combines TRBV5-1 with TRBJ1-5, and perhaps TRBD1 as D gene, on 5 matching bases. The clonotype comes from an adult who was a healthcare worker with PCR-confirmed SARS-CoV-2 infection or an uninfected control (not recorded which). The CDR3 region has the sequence CASSLDGGINQPQHF. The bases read TGCGCCAGCAGCTTGGATGGGGGGATAAATCAGCCCCAGCATTTT.